The TCR beta chain under discussion was sequenced for a study of T-cell reconstitution after alpha-beta-depleted transplantation in children. The CDR3 runs 15 residues. CDR1 is LGHNA, CDR2 YSLEER, per germline. The V end was cut by 0 bases, the J end by 4 bases, with 10 bases between. Researchers prepared the TCRbeta library using unique molecular identifiers, the study reports. MiXCR, run by TCRdb on the PCR reads, gives a single entry per CDR3 protein. Counted here are some 590,000 distinct CDR3 sequences, under 12% occurring once; the ten biggest clones make up about 4.2%. The sequences come from PBMCs from the stem cell graft donor, collected from the stem cell graft. The receptor's source is a human donor who donated a stem cell graft to a child with acute myeloid leukemia. The V and J genes are TRBV4-3 and TRBJ2-1, with D perhaps matching TRBD1 (6 bases). The CDR3 is CASSQEGGQYNEQFF. CDR3 bases: TGCGCCAGCAGCCAAGAAGGAGGACAGTACAATGAGCAGTTCTTC.